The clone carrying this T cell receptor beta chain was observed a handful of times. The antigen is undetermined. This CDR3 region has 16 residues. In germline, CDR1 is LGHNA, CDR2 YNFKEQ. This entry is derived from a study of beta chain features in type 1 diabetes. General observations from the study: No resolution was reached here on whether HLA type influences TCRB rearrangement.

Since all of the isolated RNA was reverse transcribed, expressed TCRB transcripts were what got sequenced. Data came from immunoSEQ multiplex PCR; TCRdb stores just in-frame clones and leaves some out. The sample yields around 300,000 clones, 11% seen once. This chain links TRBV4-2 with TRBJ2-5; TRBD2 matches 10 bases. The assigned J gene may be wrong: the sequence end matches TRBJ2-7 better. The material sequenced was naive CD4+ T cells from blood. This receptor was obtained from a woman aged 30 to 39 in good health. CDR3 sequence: CASSQDPGLAVYEQYF. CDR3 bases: TGTGCCAGCAGCCAAGATCCCGGACTAGCGGTCTACGAGCAGTACTTC.